This T cell receptor (beta chain) was obtained from a study of T cell responses to AZD1222 COVID-19 vaccine. Germline loops: CDR1 LNHDA, CDR2 SQIVND (reference sequence). The V segment lost 2 bases and the J segment 7 bases; nucleotides outside the gene matches: 10. The CDR3 loop spans 16 amino acids. TCRdb keeps only in-frame clones here, not all; method: immunoSEQ multiplex PCR. This table has 150,000 to 200,000 clones, 80% to 90% appearing once. This clone showed up just once. Antigen specificity is unknown. Notes on the study in general: Increases in Spike-specific TCR breadth and depth were seen after two AZD1222 doses. Clonal diversity may have been underestimated in mostly white British donors.

Sequences were derived from peripheral blood, sampled on day 0 of MenACWY control vaccination. This clonotype originated in an adult in good health. The J gene is TRBJ2-4, the V gene TRBV19; 8 bases are shared with TRBD2. The CDR3 loop is CASSIFGGGAGNIQYF. In DNA, the CDR3 is TGTGCCAGTAGTATATTCGGGGGGGGCGCGGGGAACATTCAGTACTTC. The whole variable domain, filled in from reference TRBV19 and TRBJ2-4, reads DGGITQSPKYLFRKEGQNVTLSCEQNLNHDAMYWYRQDPGQGLRLIYYSQIVNDFQKGDIAEGYSVSREKKESFPLTVTSAQKNPTAFYLCASSIFGGGAGNIQYFGAGTRLSVL.